This T cell receptor (beta chain) was sequenced for a study of T-cell reconstitution after alpha-beta-depleted transplantation in children. As it was prepared, the TCRbeta library received unique molecular identifiers. TCRdb itself ran the PCR reads through MiXCR, one entry per CDR3 protein. The top ten clones hold about 4.5% of a sample with just over 350,000 distinct CDR3 sequences, about 14% of them seen once. The CDR3 totals 13 residues. The germline V and J ends were trimmed by 8 bases and 3 bases, with 11 bases remaining between them. Germline assignment: CDR1 LNHDA and CDR2 SQIVND (reference sequence).

The input for sequencing was PBMCs, taken from the stem cell graft. This chain connects TRBV19 to TRBJ2-1; a weak D match, TRBD1 (5 bases). This receptor was obtained from a human donor who donated a stem cell graft to a child with Fanconi anemia. DNA for the CDR3: TGTGCCAGTGAAGGGGCGAACTACAATGAGCAGTTCTTC. Protein product: CASEGANYNEQFF.